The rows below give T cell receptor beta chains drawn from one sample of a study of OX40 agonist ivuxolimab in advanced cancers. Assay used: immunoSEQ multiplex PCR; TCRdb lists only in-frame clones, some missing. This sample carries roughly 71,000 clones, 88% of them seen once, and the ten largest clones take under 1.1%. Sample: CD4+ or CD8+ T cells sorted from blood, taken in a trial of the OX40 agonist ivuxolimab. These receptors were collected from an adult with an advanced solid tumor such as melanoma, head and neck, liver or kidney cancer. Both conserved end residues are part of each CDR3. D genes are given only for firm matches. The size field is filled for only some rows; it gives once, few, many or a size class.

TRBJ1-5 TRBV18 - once CASSERSNQPQHF TGTGCCAGCTCTGAGAGGAGCAATCAGCCCCAGCATTTT
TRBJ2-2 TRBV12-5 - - CASGLVPVSNGELFF TGTGCTAGTGGTCTAGTTCCCGTTAGTAACGGGGAGCTGTTTTTT
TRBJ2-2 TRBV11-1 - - CASSPHRVTGELFF TGTGCCAGCAGCCCGCATAGAGTAACCGGGGAGCTGTTTTTT
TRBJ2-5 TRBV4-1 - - CASSRLPGETQYF TGCGCCAGCAGCCGACTTCCAGGGGAGACCCAGTACTTC
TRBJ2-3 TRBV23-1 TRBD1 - CASSQSGTGAGDTQYF TGCGCCAGCAGTCAATCCGGGACAGGGGCGGGGGATACGCAGTATTTT
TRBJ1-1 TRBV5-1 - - CASSPGDMNTEAFF TGCGCCAGCAGCCCTGGCGATATGAACACTGAAGCTTTCTTT
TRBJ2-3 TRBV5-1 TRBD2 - CASSLGTSGRGDTQYF TGCGCCAGCAGCTTGGGGACTAGCGGGAGGGGAGATACGCAGTATTTT
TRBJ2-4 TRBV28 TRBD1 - CASSLSPGQGINIQYF TGTGCCAGCAGCTTGTCCCCCGGACAGGGTATAAACATTCAGTACTTC
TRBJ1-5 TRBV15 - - CATFEFWEHQPQHF TGTGCCACCTTTGAGTTTTGGGAGCATCAGCCCCAGCATTTT
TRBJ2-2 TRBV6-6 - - CASSRTVAAGELFF TGTGCCAGCAGCCGGACAGTGGCTGCCGGGGAGCTGTTTTTT
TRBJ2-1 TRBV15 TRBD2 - CATSRGGLAGGGEQFF TGTGCCACCAGCAGAGGCGGACTAGCGGGAGGGGGTGAGCAGTTCTTC
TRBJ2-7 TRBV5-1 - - CASSLGQAVSEQYF TGCGCCAGCAGCTTGGGGCAGGCAGTCTCCGAGCAGTACTTC
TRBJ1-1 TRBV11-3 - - CASSLRTDMNTEAFF TGTGCCAGCAGCTTACGGACGGATATGAACACTGAAGCTTTCTTT
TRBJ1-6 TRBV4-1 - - CASSQVENSPLHF TGCGCCAGCAGCCAAGTCGAGAATTCACCCCTCCACTTT
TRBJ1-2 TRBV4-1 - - CASSPSNMGEPNYGYTF TGCGCCAGCAGCCCCTCTAACATGGGCGAACCAAACTATGGCTACACCTTC
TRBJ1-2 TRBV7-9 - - CASSLMADPNGYTF TGTGCCAGCAGCTTAATGGCAGACCCAAATGGCTACACCTTC
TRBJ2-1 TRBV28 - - CASSRPYNEQFF TGTGCCAGCAGCAGACCCTACAATGAGCAGTTCTTC
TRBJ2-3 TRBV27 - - CASGSTPGRTQYF TGTGCCAGCGGATCCACCCCGGGACGGACGCAGTATTTT
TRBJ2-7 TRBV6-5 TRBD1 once CARDRGRAPYEQYF TGTGCCAGGGACAGGGGGAGGGCCCCCTACGAGCAGTACTTC
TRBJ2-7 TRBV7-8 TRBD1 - CASSLARTGGAAWDEQYF TGTGCCAGCAGCTTAGCTCGGACAGGGGGCGCTGCGTGGGACGAGCAGTACTTC
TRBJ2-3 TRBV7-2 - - CASSQDRSRTQYF TGTGCCAGCAGTCAGGATAGGTCGCGTACGCAGTATTTT
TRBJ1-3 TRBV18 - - CASSPLQVGAGAGSGNTIYF TGTGCCAGCTCACCTTTGCAAGTCGGGGCCGGAGCGGGCTCTGGAAACACCATATATTTT
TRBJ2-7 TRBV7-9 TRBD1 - CASSSGTARRQYF TGTGCCAGCAGCTCCGGGACAGCTCGTCGGCAGTACTTC
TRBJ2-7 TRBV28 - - CASRTANFEQYF TGTGCCAGCCGGACAGCAAATTTCGAGCAGTACTTC
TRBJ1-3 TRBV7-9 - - CASSRGEGLENTIYF TGTGCCAGCAGCAGAGGCGAGGGTCTGGAAAACACCATATATTTT
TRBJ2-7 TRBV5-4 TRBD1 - CASGLQGVNEQYF TGTGCCAGCGGGCTACAGGGGGTAAACGAGCAGTACTTC
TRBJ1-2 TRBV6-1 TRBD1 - CASRGQGNYGYTF TGTGCCAGCAGGGGACAGGGGAACTATGGCTACACCTTC
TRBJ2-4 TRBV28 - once CASSFGSKNIQYF TGTGCCAGCAGTTTTGGGTCCAAAAACATTCAGTACTTC
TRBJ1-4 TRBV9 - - CASSVAPGEKLFF TGTGCCAGCAGCGTAGCCCCGGGAGAAAAACTGTTTTTT
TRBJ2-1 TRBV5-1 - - CASSFRIRDEQFF TGCGCCAGCAGCTTCAGAATTCGGGATGAGCAGTTCTTC
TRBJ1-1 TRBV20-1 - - CSARGSGWAFF TGCAGTGCTAGAGGATCGGGGTGGGCTTTCTTT
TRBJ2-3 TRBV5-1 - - CASSWISGDTDTQYF TGCGCCAGCAGCTGGATTAGCGGAGACACAGATACGCAGTATTTT
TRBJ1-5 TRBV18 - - CASSGGTNQPQHF TGTGCCAGCTCTGGGGGGACTAATCAGCCCCAGCATTTT
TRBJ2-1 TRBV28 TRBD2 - CASSLTSGGTFYNEQFF TGTGCCAGCAGTTTGACTAGCGGGGGTACCTTCTACAATGAGCAGTTCTTC
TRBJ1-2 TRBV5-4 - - CASSLTGSFNHNYGYTF TGTGCCAGCAGCCTAACCGGGTCCTTCAACCATAACTATGGCTACACCTTC
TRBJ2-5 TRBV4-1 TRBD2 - CASSQDPLAGVGRMETQYF TGCGCCAGCAGCCAAGACCCCCTAGCGGGAGTAGGACGAATGGAGACCCAGTACTTC
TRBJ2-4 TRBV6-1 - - CASSKNDVHIQYF TGTGCCAGCAGCAAGAATGACGTCCACATTCAGTACTTC
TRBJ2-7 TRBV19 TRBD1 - CASSRDSFSYEQYF TGTGCCAGTAGCCGGGACAGCTTCTCCTACGAGCAGTACTTC
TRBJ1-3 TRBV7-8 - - CASSSDQGGIGNTIYF TGTGCCAGCAGCTCAGACCAAGGTGGAATCGGAAACACCATATATTTT
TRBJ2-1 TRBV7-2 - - CASSLAAVGRNEQFF TGTGCCAGCAGCTTAGCGGCGGTCGGACGCAATGAGCAGTTCTTC
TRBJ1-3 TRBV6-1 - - CASSIQSSGNTIYF TGTGCCAGCAGTATTCAGAGCTCTGGAAACACCATATATTTT
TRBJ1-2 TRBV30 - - CAWSRTRQRANYGYTF TGTGCCTGGAGTCGTACCCGACAGAGAGCTAACTATGGCTACACCTTC
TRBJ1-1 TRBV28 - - CASSPFRQPVPEAFF TGTGCCAGCAGCCCATTCCGACAGCCCGTACCTGAAGCTTTCTTT
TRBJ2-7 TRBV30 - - CAWSKGKGHGDYEQYF TGTGCCTGGAGTAAAGGGAAGGGACACGGCGACTACGAGCAGTACTTC
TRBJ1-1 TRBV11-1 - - CASSPSEGIEAFF TGTGCCAGCAGCCCCTCGGAGGGTATTGAAGCTTTCTTT
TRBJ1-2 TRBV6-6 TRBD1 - CASSYSVQGATGYTF TGTGCCAGCAGTTACTCGGTGCAGGGGGCGACCGGCTACACCTTC
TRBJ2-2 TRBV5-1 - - CASSADRNQNTGELFF TGCGCCAGCAGCGCCGACAGGAATCAGAACACCGGGGAGCTGTTTTTT
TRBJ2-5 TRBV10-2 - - CASSGQQETQYF TGCGCCAGCAGTGGACAGCAAGAGACCCAGTACTTC
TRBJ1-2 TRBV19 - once CASSIRPGGYGYTF TGTGCCAGTAGTATACGCCCCGGGGGCTATGGCTACACCTTC
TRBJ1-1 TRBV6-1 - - CASSQISDTEAFF TGTGCCAGCAGCCAAATTTCGGACACTGAAGCTTTCTTT
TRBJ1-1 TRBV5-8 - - CASSLYQGSMNTEAFF TGTGCCAGCAGCTTGTATCAGGGGTCCATGAACACTGAAGCTTTCTTT
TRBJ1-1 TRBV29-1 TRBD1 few CSVERGQNTEAFF TGCAGCGTTGAAAGGGGGCAGAACACTGAAGCTTTCTTT
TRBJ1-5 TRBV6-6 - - CASSYSRQSNQPQHF TGTGCCAGCAGTTACTCCCGACAGAGCAATCAGCCCCAGCATTTT
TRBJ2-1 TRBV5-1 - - CASSLNGMTGNEQFF TGCGCCAGCAGCTTGAACGGGATGACGGGCAATGAGCAGTTCTTC
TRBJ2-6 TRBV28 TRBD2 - CASRSTGGTGANVLTF TGTGCCAGCAGGTCGACGGGGGGGACTGGGGCCAACGTCCTGACTTTC
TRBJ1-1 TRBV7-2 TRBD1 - CASSLRDRDTEAFF TGTGCCAGCAGCTTACGGGACAGAGACACTGAAGCTTTCTTT
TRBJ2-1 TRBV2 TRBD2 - CASRSASGRGEQFF TGTGCCAGCAGAAGCGCTAGCGGGAGGGGTGAGCAGTTCTTC
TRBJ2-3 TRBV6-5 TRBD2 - CASSPVAGGPLWYF TGTGCCAGCAGCCCGGTGGCGGGAGGGCCCCTTTGGTATTTT